A selection of T cell receptor beta chains follows, all from one sample in a study of Ad26.COV2.S vaccination and SARS-CoV-2 variants. Sequencing was performed with immunoSEQ multiplex PCR; in TCRdb, only in-frame clones are kept and a portion is missing. The sample includes approximately 400,000 clones, under 90% of them seen just once. This material consisted of peripheral blood, taken in a trial of Ad26.COV2.S vaccine versus placebo. These receptors all come from a person aged 18-60 years who received the Ad26.COV2.S COVID-19 vaccine or a placebo. Both conserved end residues are part of each CDR3. The order of the fields is D gene, J gene, clone size, V gene, CDR3 DNA, CDR3 protein. A D gene is named only where the DNA matches it firmly. Size is omitted from some rows. Given values are once, few, many or a class for expanded clones.

>.|TRBJ2-1|.|TRBV4-1
TGCGCCAGCAGCCAGGCCTTCTCACCTCAATACAATGAGCAGTTCTTC
CASSQAFSPQYNEQFF
>TRBD1|TRBJ2-5|.|TRBV18
TGTGCCAGCTCACTAATGAACCGGGACAGGGGGATAGAGACCCAGTACTTC
CASSLMNRDRGIETQYF
>.|TRBJ2-4|once|TRBV19
TGTGCCAGTAGTATTTGGGCAGGCGATGTCATTCAGTACTTC
CASSIWAGDVIQYF
>TRBD1|TRBJ1-3|once|TRBV4-2
TGTGCCAGCAGCCGGGACAGAAGCGGCTCTGGAAACACCATATATTTT
CASSRDRSGSGNTIYF
>TRBD1|TRBJ2-7|.|TRBV4-3
TGCGCCAGTGGCGATGGGACAGGGATGAACGAGCAGTACTTC
CASGDGTGMNEQYF
>TRBD1|TRBJ1-1|.|TRBV30
TGTGCCTGGAGTGGAGCAGGGGGTCGAAACACTGAAGCTTTCTTT
CAWSGAGGRNTEAFF
>.|TRBJ2-7|.|TRBV18
TGTGCCAGCTCAGCCAACCAGGGGTTTGCCGACGAGCAGTACTTC
CASSANQGFADEQYF
>.|TRBJ2-5|.|TRBV6-2/TRBV6-3
TGTGCCAGCAGTCCCCGGTCGGAGACCCAGTACTTC
CASSPRSETQYF
>.|TRBJ2-5|.|TRBV9
TGTGCCAGCAGCCCCCGCCGTGTTAGCGGTATGGAGACCCAGTACTTC
CASSPRRVSGMETQYF
>.|TRBJ1-4|.|TRBV5-1
TGCGCCAGCAGCTTGGACAGGAATAATGAAAAACTGTTTTTT
CASSLDRNNEKLFF
>TRBD2|TRBJ2-2|.|TRBV19
TGTGCCAGTACCCGGGCCGGGACTAGCGGTTACACCGGGGAGCTGTTTTTT
CASTRAGTSGYTGELFF
>.|TRBJ1-5|few|TRBV7-8
TGTGCCAGCAGCTTAGGGCGGCTGGGTTGGCAGCCCCAGCATTTT
CASSLGRLGWQPQHF
>.|TRBJ1-2|.|TRBV4-2
TGTGCCAGCAGCCAAGATTGGCCAGGAAACTCCCTGTATGGCTACACCTTC
CASSQDWPGNSLYGYTF
>.|TRBJ1-5|.|TRBV27
TGTGCCAGCAGTTTAGTTAACCAGCCCCAGCATTTT
CASSLVNQPQHF
>.|TRBJ1-1|few|TRBV25-1
TGTGCCAGCACCCCGCGCACTGGGGAAAAAATGAACACTGAAGCTTTCTTT
CASTPRTGEKMNTEAFF
>.|TRBJ2-1|.|TRBV7-9
TGTGCCAGCAGCTTCTTCCGGAATGAGCAGTTCTTC
CASSFFRNEQFF
>.|TRBJ2-1|.|TRBV7-3
TGTGCCAGCAGCCCAAAACAGGAGAGCTCCTACAATGAGCAGTTCTTC
CASSPKQESSYNEQFF
>.|TRBJ2-7|.|TRBV5-4
TGTGCCAGCAGCTTGGGTCAGGGAGTTGGCGAGCAGTACTTC
CASSLGQGVGEQYF
>.|TRBJ2-1|.|TRBV30
TGTGCCTGGAGCGACTCCGGGACGGATTACAATGAGCAGTTCTTC
CAWSDSGTDYNEQFF
>.|TRBJ1-1|.|TRBV9
TGTGCCAGCAGCGTAGTCTCCCACGCCACTGAAGCTTTCTTT
CASSVVSHATEAFF
>TRBD2|TRBJ2-1|once|TRBV29-1
TGCAGCGTTGAGGGGACTAGCGGGGGTTCTGGCTCCTACAATGAGCAGTTCTTC
CSVEGTSGGSGSYNEQFF
>TRBD1|TRBJ1-2|.|TRBV19
TGTGCCAGTAGCCTCAGGGGGAGCTATGGCTACACCTTC
CASSLRGSYGYTF
>.|TRBJ2-7|.|TRBV7-2
TGTGCCAGCAGCTTACGCGGGGCACCTACAGAGCAGTACTTC
CASSLRGAPTEQYF
>.|TRBJ1-2|once|TRBV30
TGTGCCTGGACCCGACAGGACGAGGCGCGCTATGGCTACACCTTC
CAWTRQDEARYGYTF